Each of the 18 T cell receptor beta chains below was sequenced from the same sample in a study of shared clonotypes between healthy human individuals (dated by TCRdb to about 2020). The library was built by means of the immunoSEQ multiplex PCR assay. Not all clones reach the TCRdb copy of this immuneACCESS table, which keeps in-frame sequences only. Checked studies attribute under half of the gap to unresolved V genes and leave the rest unexplained. Across this sample there are about 2.4 million clones, with roughly 92% seen only once. The ten largest clones add up to more than 0.12% of the sample. Source material: naive CD4+ T cells sorted from blood. Reading the label with the study, this specimen's cell subset or site is: CD45RA+ positively selected. The receptor set was obtained from a man aged 18 to 30 in good health.

The chain joins TRBV7-2 to TRBJ2-1, with 8 bases aligning to TRBD1. With 6 bases clipped from V and 1 base from J, the junction kept 5 bases outside the gene matches. CDR1 is SGHTA, CDR2 FQGNSA, per germline. The CDR3 extends over 15 amino acids. The CDR3 DNA reads as TGTGCCAGCAGATGGACAGGGATGTCCTACAATGAGCAGTTCTTC. Translated, it gives CASRWTGMSYNEQFF.

Concerning this clone itself: The same CDR3 can be traced to other DNA sequences in this sample. The rearrangement uses TRBV19 and TRBJ2-5; possibly TRBD1 for D (5 bases). The V end was cut by 0 bases, the J end by 1 base, with 12 bases between. This CDR3 spans 16 amino acids. CDR1 and CDR2 (germline): LNHDA, SQIVND (reference sequence). CDR3 in DNA: TGTGCCAGTAGTATAGATGGGAAGGGGTCCCAAGAGACCCAGTACTTC. Translating it yields CASSIDGKGSQETQYF. Full variable domain (missing parts from reference TRBV19 and TRBJ2-5): DGGITQSPKYLFRKEGQNVTLSCEQNLNHDAMYWYRQDPGQGLRLIYYSQIVNDFQKGDIAEGYSVSREKKESFPLTVTSAQKNPTAFYLCASSIDGKGSQETQYFGPGTRLLVL.

The rearrangement uses TRBV9 and TRBJ2-7; possible D gene TRBD1, 7 bases. This CDR3 is built from 15 residues. V gave up 0 bases and J gave up 3 bases, with 13 bases separating them. Germline assignment: CDR1 SGDLS and CDR2 YYNGEE. CDR3: CASSVGPGGNYEQYF. CDR3 DNA sequence: TGTGCCAGCAGCGTAGGGCCAGGGGGGAACTACGAGCAGTACTTC.

V usage is TRBV7-9 and J usage is TRBJ2-1; D call uncertain. The CDR3 runs to 14 residues. In germline, CDR1 is SEHNR, CDR2 FQNEAQ (reference sequence). The V and J ends lost 5 bases and 9 bases respectively, with 17 bases between them. The chain's CDR3 is CASSILSDLVEQFF. For the CDR3, the DNA is TGTGCCAGCAGCATACTCTCCGATCTGGTTGAGCAGTTCTTC. The full variable domain, in which reference TRBV7-9 and TRBJ2-1 provide the parts outside the CDR3, is DTGVSQNPRHKITKRGQNVTFRCDPISEHNRLYWYRQTLGQGPEFLTYFQNEAQLEKSRLLSDRFSAERPKGSFSTLEIQRTEQGDSAMYLCASSILSDLVEQFFGPGTRLTVL.

This rearrangement joins TRBV5-1 to TRBJ2-2; a weak D match, TRBD1 (5 bases). CDR3 length: 16 residues. Trimming pared 2 bases from V and 0 bases from J, leaving 11 bases between. Germline values: CDR1 SGHRS, CDR2 YFSETQ. The CDR3 DNA reads TGCGCCAGCAGCTTCGTGTGGGGCTCGAACACCGGGGAGCTGTTTTTT. Translating gives CASSFVWGSNTGELFF.

The rearrangement joins TRBV6-5 to TRBJ2-2; no firm D call. The germline gives CDR1 MNHEY, CDR2 SVGAGI. This CDR3 has 13 residues. Trimming pared 8 bases from V and 5 bases from J, leaving 12 bases between. As DNA, the CDR3 is TGTGCCAGCGGAGCAGCCTCTACCGGGGAGCTGTTTTTT. The encoded protein is CASGAASTGELFF.

V gene TRBV10-3 combines with J gene TRBJ1-2, with D possibly being TRBD1 (6 bases). The germline V and J ends were trimmed by 2 bases and 7 bases, with 14 bases remaining between them. The CDR3 length is 14 residues. Germline lookup yields CDR1 ENHRY and CDR2 SYGVKD. CDR3 bases: TGTGCCATCAGTGAGGTCGTGGGGGCTGGTGGCTACACCTTC. Translated: CAISEVVGAGGYTF.

The chain combines TRBV2 with TRBJ2-7, with 7 bases identical to TRBD1. CDR3 size: 12 residues. With V trimmed by 6 bases and J by 2 bases, 1 base remained unmatched. Per germline, CDR1 SNHLY and CDR2 FYNNEI. CDR3 nucleotides: TGTGCCAGCAGGGGACAGACCTACGAGCAGTACTTC. Protein sequence: CASRGQTYEQYF.

The CDR3 region is CASSEFRYSGNTIYF. CDR3 DNA: TGTGCCAGCAGTGAGTTCAGGTACTCTGGAAACACCATATATTTT. This rearrangement joins TRBV6-1 to TRBJ1-3; D is ambiguous. The germline V and J ends were trimmed by 3 bases and 0 bases, with 9 bases remaining between them. The CDR3 has 15 residues. In germline, CDR1 is MNHNS, CDR2 SASEGT.

The chain uses TRBV12-2 and TRBJ1-5; the table gives TRBD1 as D, unverified against the DNA. TRBV12-2 is shown as a pseudogene. The length of the CDR3 is 15 residues. CDR3 DNA: TGTGCAAGTCGCTTAGTCGACAGTCCGGATCAGCCCCAGCATTTT. This translates into CASRLVDSPDQPQHF.

The chain couples TRBV19 to TRBJ1-2; D possibly corresponds to TRBD1 (6 bases). The CDR3 is made up of 14 amino acids. Germline V gives CDR1 LNHDA, CDR2 SQIVND (reference sequence). V was shortened by 4 bases and J by 4 bases, with 13 bases between the two germline ends. This CDR3 is CASSRQVSSYGYTF. CDR3 coding DNA: TGTGCCAGTAGTAGACAGGTGTCGAGCTATGGCTACACCTTC. Variable domain in full (rest from reference TRBV19 and TRBJ1-2): DGGITQSPKYLFRKEGQNVTLSCEQNLNHDAMYWYRQDPGQGLRLIYYSQIVNDFQKGDIAEGYSVSREKKESFPLTVTSAQKNPTAFYLCASSRQVSSYGYTFGSGTRLTVV.

CDR3 protein: CASRQPGESYSPLHF. The CDR3 bases are TGTGCCAGCAGGCAACCGGGGGAATCCTATTCACCCCTCCACTTT. The chain joins TRBV6-6 to TRBJ1-6; the D gene is possibly TRBD1 (5 bases). The germline CDR1 and CDR2 sequences are MNHNY and SVGAGI (reference sequence). The V end lost 6 bases, the J end lost 8 bases, and 17 bases lay between the germline ends. The CDR3 runs to 15 residues.

This sequence joins TRBV5-1 and TRBJ1-2, with TRBD1 identical over 8 bases. V lost 3 bases, J lost 4 bases, and 8 bases stayed unmatched. CDR3 length: 15 residues. The germline V gene encodes CDR1 SGHRS and CDR2 YFSETQ. Written as DNA, the CDR3 is TGCGCCAGCAGCTGGGCGGGACAGGCGATCTATGGCTACACCTTC. Residues: CASSWAGQAIYGYTF.

This chain connects TRBV7-3 to TRBJ2-1; TRBD2 matches 9 bases. V was pared by 5 bases and J by 4 bases, with 12 bases of the junction left unmatched. CDR1 and CDR2 from the germline V gene are SGHTA and FQGTGA. The CDR3 sequence is 17 residues long. CDR3 DNA sequence: TGTGCCAGCAGCCTTCGGGGGCTAGCGGGGTTATACAATGAGCAGTTCTTC. The encoded protein is CASSLRGLAGLYNEQFF.

The chain carries TRBV5-4 and TRBJ2-4, with D hard to call. This CDR3 region has 11 residues. Trimming took 0 bases from V and 5 from J, leaving 0 bases between them. Germline values: CDR1 SGHNT, CDR2 YYREEE (reference sequence). CDR3 in DNA: TGTGCCAGCAGCTTGGAAAACATTCAGTACTTC. Its translation: CASSLENIQYF.

CDR3 DNA: TGCGCCAGCAGCTCCGGAAACATTCAGTACTTC. The encoded protein is CASSSGNIQYF. The V and J genes are TRBV5-1 and TRBJ2-4; D gene uncertain. This CDR3 region has 11 residues. The V gene's germline CDR1 is SGHRS and CDR2 YFSETQ. The V gene lost 3 bases and the J gene lost 6 bases, with 4 bases spanning the gap.

This clone has a single count. J is TRBJ1-2 and V is TRBV6-1; D not resolved. The CDR3 loop spans 17 amino acids. The ends were cut back, 0 bases at V and 7 bases at J, with 21 bases in the middle. The germline V gene encodes CDR1 MNHNS and CDR2 SASEGT. The CDR3 reads CASSEALRNRLWGGYTF. The CDR3 bases are TGTGCCAGCAGTGAAGCGCTTCGTAACCGTCTATGGGGTGGCTACACCTTC.

With respect to this clone: Other nucleotide sequences from this sample produce the same CDR3. The chain carries TRBV9 and TRBJ2-1, with 9 nucleotides matching TRBD2. Trimming cost V 0 bases and J 4 bases; bases outside gene matches: 2. Looked up from germline, CDR1 is SGDLS and CDR2 is YYNGEE. The CDR3 has 15 residues. The CDR3 is CASSVGTSGYNEQFF. The DNA of the CDR3 is TGTGCCAGCAGCGTAGGCACTAGCGGGTACAATGAGCAGTTCTTC.